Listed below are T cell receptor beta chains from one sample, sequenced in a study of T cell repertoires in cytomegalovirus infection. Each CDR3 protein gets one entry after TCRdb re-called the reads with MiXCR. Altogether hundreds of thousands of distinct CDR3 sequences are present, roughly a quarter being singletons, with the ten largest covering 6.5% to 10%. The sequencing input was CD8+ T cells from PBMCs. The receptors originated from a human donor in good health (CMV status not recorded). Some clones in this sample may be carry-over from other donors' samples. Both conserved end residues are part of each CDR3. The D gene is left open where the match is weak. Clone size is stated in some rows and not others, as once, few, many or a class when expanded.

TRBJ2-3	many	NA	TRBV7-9	TGTGCCAGCAGCTTAGAAGTCGCAGGGGAATTTACAGATACGCAGTATTTT	CASSLEVAGEFTDTQYF
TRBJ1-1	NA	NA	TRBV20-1	TGCAGTGCCGTGGACGAGAACACTGAAGCTTTCTTT	CSAVDENTEAFF
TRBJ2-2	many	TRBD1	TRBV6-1	TGTGCCAGCGTGGGACAGGGGAACACCGGGGAGCTGTTTTTT	CASVGQGNTGELFF
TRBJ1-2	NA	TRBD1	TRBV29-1	TGCAGCGCCGAGGACAGGGGGCGCGGCTATGGCTACACCTTC	CSAEDRGRGYGYTF
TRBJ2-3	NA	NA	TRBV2	TGTGCCAGCAGGGGGCCTACGCAGTATTTT	CASRGPTQYF
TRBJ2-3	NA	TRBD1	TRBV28	TGTGCCAGCAGCAAGGGACAGGGTGACACAGATACGCAGTATTTT	CASSKGQGDTDTQYF
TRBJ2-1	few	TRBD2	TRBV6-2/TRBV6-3	TGTGCCAGCAGTTCCCCATGGGGGGGGGCCTACAATGAGCAGTTCTTC	CASSSPWGGAYNEQFF
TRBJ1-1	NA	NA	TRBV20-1	TGCAGTGCTATTCGGCTGGGTGAAGCTTTCTTT	CSAIRLGEAFF
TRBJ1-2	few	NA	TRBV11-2	TGTGCCAGCAGCCTAGTGGGGGACTCCCGAGAAGGCTACACCTTC	CASSLVGDSREGYTF
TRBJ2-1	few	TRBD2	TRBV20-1	TGCAGTGCTAGAGCCCTCTGGAGCGGGGGCACCTACAATGAGCAGTTCTTC	CSARALWSGGTYNEQFF
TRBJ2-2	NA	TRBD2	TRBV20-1	TGCAGTGCTAGACCCCCACGCTCCCTAGCGGGGGGCCAAGACCGGTGGAAGCTGTTTTTT	CSARPPRSLAGGQDRWKLFF
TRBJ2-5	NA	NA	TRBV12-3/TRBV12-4	TGTGCCAGCAGTTTCTCACTACAGCTCAGGGACATTGACCAAGAGACCCAGTACTTC	CASSFSLQLRDIDQETQYF
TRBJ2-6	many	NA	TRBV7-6	TGTGCCAGCAGCCCCCGGGGAGTGATCTCTGGGGCCAACGTCCTGACTTTC	CASSPRGVISGANVLTF
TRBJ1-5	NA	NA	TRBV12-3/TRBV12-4	TGTGCCAGCAGCCGGTCCCCGGGGCGGCCCCAGCATTTT	CASSRSPGRPQHF
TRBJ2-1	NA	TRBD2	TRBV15	TGTGCCACCACTGGGGAGGGCTCCTACAATGAGCAGTTCTTC	CATTGEGSYNEQFF
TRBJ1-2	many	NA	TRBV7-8	TGTGCCAGCAGCTTAAGGGATTATGGCTACACCTTC	CASSLRDYGYTF
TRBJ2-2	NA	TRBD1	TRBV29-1	TGCAGCGCCGTTCTAACGACAGGGGCAAACGGGGAGCTGTTTTTT	CSAVLTTGANGELFF
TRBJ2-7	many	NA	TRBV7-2	TGTGCCAGCAGCTTAGAAGGGAGGGGGCCTCTCTCCTACGAGCAGTACTTC	CASSLEGRGPLSYEQYF
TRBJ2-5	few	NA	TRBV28	TGTGCCAGCAGTTACTCAGGGACATTCCAAGAGACCCAGTACTTC	CASSYSGTFQETQYF
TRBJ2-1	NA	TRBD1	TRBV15	TGTGCCACCAGCAGAGGGCAGGGGGCGAGGAATGAGCAGTTCTTC	CATSRGQGARNEQFF
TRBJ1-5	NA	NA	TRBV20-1	TGCAGCGGGGGGAGAACCGATTCCGATCAGCCCCAGCATTTT	CSGGRTDSDQPQHF
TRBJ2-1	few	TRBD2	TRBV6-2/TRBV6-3	TGTGCCAGCAGACTCAAGCGGGGGAGCTCCTACAATGAGCAGTTCTTC	CASRLKRGSSYNEQFF
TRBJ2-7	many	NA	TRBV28	TGTGCCAGCAGACCTCTCACGTCAGGGGGGTCCTACGAGCAGTACTTC	CASRPLTSGGSYEQYF
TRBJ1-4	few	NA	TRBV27	TGTGCCAGCAGTACCTACAGGGATACTAATGAAAAACTGTTTTTT	CASSTYRDTNEKLFF
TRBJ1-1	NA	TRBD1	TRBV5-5	TGTGCCAGCAGCTTTAATCGGGACAGGGGTGAATTCATTCGGAACACTGAAGCTTTCTTT	CASSFNRDRGEFIRNTEAFF
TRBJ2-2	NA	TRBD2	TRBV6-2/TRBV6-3	TGTGCCAGCAGTATTGGACTAGCGGGGAACACCGGGGAGCTGTTTTTT	CASSIGLAGNTGELFF
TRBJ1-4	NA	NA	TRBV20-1	TGCAGTGCTAGACATGAAAAACTGTTTTTT	CSARHEKLFF
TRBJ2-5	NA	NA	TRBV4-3	TGCGCCAGCAGCCAAGAACGGGACATTCAAGAGACCCAGTACTTC	CASSQERDIQETQYF